Listed below are T cell receptor beta chains from one sample, sequenced in a study of cytomegalovirus exposure and HLA in healthy donors. Some clones are missing from TCRdb's copy, which holds only in-frame ones; the method was immunoSEQ multiplex PCR. The profile shows around 200,000 clones, 75% to 85% of them singletons. Input material: PBMCs. The receptors shown here come from a woman between 18 and 29 years old in good health and CMV-seronegative. CDR3s include the opening cysteine and the closing phenylalanine or tryptophan. Each record gives: D gene, clone size, J gene, V gene, CDR3 protein, CDR3 DNA. D genes are given only for firm matches. Expanded clones are given a class, and other clones once, few, many or no size at all.

>.|.|TRBJ2-3|TRBV7-9
CASTNGDTDTQYF
TGTGCCAGCACCAACGGGGACACAGATACGCAGTATTTT
>TRBD1|few|TRBJ1-1|TRBV19
CASSGTGVAFF
TGTGCCTCTAGTGGGACAGGGGTCGCTTTCTTT
>.|.|TRBJ1-2|TRBV9
CASSVEAGNGYTF
TGTGCCAGCAGCGTAGAGGCAGGGAATGGCTACACCTTC
>.|once|TRBJ2-3|TRBV2
CASSEETSTDTQYF
TGTGCCAGCAGTGAAGAAACAAGCACAGATACGCAGTATTTT
>TRBD1|.|TRBJ1-5|TRBV4-2
CASSQMGQGAKVGYQPQHF
TGTGCCAGCAGCCAGATGGGACAGGGGGCCAAGGTTGGTTATCAGCCCCAGCATTTT
>.|.|TRBJ1-3|TRBV7-6
CASSFHMGEVGNTIYF
TGTGCCAGCAGCTTCCACATGGGAGAGGTCGGAAACACCATATATTTT
>.|.|TRBJ2-5|TRBV10-3
CAISSQGPETQYF
TGTGCCATCAGTTCACAGGGCCCAGAGACCCAGTACTTC
>.|.|TRBJ1-4|TRBV5-1
CASSLAAYGTNSNEKLFF
TGCGCCAGCAGCTTGGCAGCGTACGGAACGAACTCAAATGAAAAACTGTTTTTT
>.|.|TRBJ2-7|TRBV6-5
CASSYTRSYEQYF
TGTGCCAGCAGCTACACCCGGTCCTACGAGCAGTACTTC
>TRBD1|.|TRBJ2-1|TRBV4-1
CASSQLETGSYNEQFF
TGCGCCAGCAGCCAATTGGAGACAGGGTCCTACAATGAGCAGTTCTTC
>.|.|TRBJ2-1|TRBV14
CASSREGGGLWDEQFF
TGTGCCAGCAGCCGCGAGGGGGGGGGCTTGTGGGATGAGCAGTTCTTC
>TRBD2|.|TRBJ2-1|TRBV29-1
CSVDLTGLAGVNEQFF
TGCAGCGTTGACTTGACCGGACTAGCGGGAGTGAATGAGCAGTTCTTC
>.|.|TRBJ2-5|TRBV7-6
CASSTYETQYF
TGTGCCAGCAGCACCTACGAGACCCAGTACTTC
>.|.|TRBJ1-1|TRBV2
CASSRERGTEAFF
TGTGCCAGCAGCAGGGAGCGGGGCACTGAAGCTTTCTTT
>TRBD2|.|TRBJ2-3|TRBV4-1
CASSQSSYSGGEDDTQYF
TGCGCCAGCAGCCAAAGTTCCTACAGCGGGGGAGAAGACGATACGCAGTATTTT
>TRBD1|.|TRBJ1-3|TRBV30
CAWSRQGTGNTIYF
TGTGCCTGGAGCCGACAGGGGACCGGAAACACCATATATTTT
>TRBD2|.|TRBJ2-3|TRBV27
CASSLSGLALPRDTQYF
TGTGCCAGCAGTTTGTCGGGACTAGCCCTCCCACGGGATACGCAGTATTTT
>TRBD1|.|TRBJ2-1|TRBV28
CASRPSGTGSYNEQFF
TGTGCCAGCAGACCCTCCGGGACAGGATCATACAATGAGCAGTTCTTC
>.|.|TRBJ2-5|TRBV9
CASSVDAGAGETQYF
TGTGCCAGCAGCGTAGATGCGGGGGCCGGGGAGACCCAGTACTTC
>TRBD1|.|TRBJ1-2|TRBV6-1
CASSEGTGGSYGYTF
TGTGCCAGCAGTGAGGGGACAGGGGGCAGCTATGGCTACACCTTC
>.|few|TRBJ2-7|TRBV18
CASSPEGNYYEQYF
TGTGCCAGCTCACCGGAGGGAAATTACTACGAGCAGTACTTC
>TRBD2|.|TRBJ2-1|TRBV10-1
CASSLGTSGSVWGSYNEQFF
TGCGCCAGCAGCCTCGGGACTAGCGGGAGTGTATGGGGCTCCTACAATGAGCAGTTCTTC
>.|.|TRBJ2-1|TRBV7-9
CASSLAGGQSTYNEQFF
TGTGCCAGCAGCTTAGCCGGGGGACAGTCCACCTACAATGAGCAGTTCTTC
>TRBD1|.|TRBJ1-1|TRBV28
CASNPTPGQDNETAFF
TGTGCCAGCAATCCAACCCCGGGACAGGACAATGAAACAGCTTTCTTT
>TRBD1|.|TRBJ1-2|TRBV7-6
CASSSGQGRYGYTF
TGTGCCAGCAGCTCTGGACAGGGTCGATATGGCTACACCTTC
>.|once|TRBJ2-3|TRBV19
CASSGREGFTDTQYF
TGTGCCAGTAGTGGGCGGGAAGGTTTCACAGATACGCAGTATTTT
>TRBD2|once|TRBJ2-3|TRBV6-1
CASSAPSGSTDTQYF
TGTGCCAGCAGTGCGCCTAGCGGGAGCACAGATACGCAGTATTTT
>.|.|TRBJ2-4|TRBV5-1
CASSLGGENIQYF
TGCGCCAGCAGCTTGGGCGGGGAAAACATTCAGTACTTC
>.|.|TRBJ1-5|TRBV7-9
CASQGPPNQPQHF
TGTGCCAGCCAGGGCCCCCCGAATCAGCCCCAGCATTTT
>.|.|TRBJ1-2|TRBV5-1
CASSFLGQGSRHYGYTF
TGCGCCAGCAGCTTTTTGGGGCAAGGTTCAAGGCACTATGGCTACACCTTC
>.|.|TRBJ1-1|TRBV6-5
CASSSRVKAFF
TGTGCCAGCAGTTCCAGGGTTAAAGCTTTCTTT
>.|.|TRBJ2-5|TRBV7-2
CASSLFGAQETQYF
TGTGCCAGCAGCTTATTTGGGGCGCAGGAGACCCAGTACTTC
>.|.|TRBJ2-1|TRBV6-5
CASSYGTASYNEQFF
TGTGCCAGCAGTTACGGGACTGCCTCCTACAATGAGCAGTTCTTC
>TRBD1|.|TRBJ1-2|TRBV27
CASSPSGWDRVYYGYTF
TGTGCCAGCAGTCCGAGCGGGTGGGACAGGGTTTACTATGGCTACACCTTC
>.|.|TRBJ1-5|TRBV19
CASTQGSGNQPQHF
TGTGCCAGTACTCAGGGGTCGGGCAATCAGCCCCAGCATTTT
>.|.|TRBJ2-6|TRBV27
CASSSRGSGANVLTF
TGTGCCAGCAGTTCCAGGGGCTCTGGGGCCAACGTCCTGACTTTC
>.|.|TRBJ1-3|TRBV11-2
CASSFLSGRPNTIYF
TGTGCCAGCAGCTTTCTCAGCGGGCGACCAAACACCATATATTTT
>TRBD1|.|TRBJ1-3|TRBV7-9
CAQEGTGPSGNTIYF
TGTGCCCAGGAAGGGACAGGGCCCTCTGGAAACACCATATATTTT
>TRBD1|.|TRBJ2-1|TRBV11-2
CASSSHGQGADEQFF
TGTGCCAGCAGCTCCCACGGGCAGGGGGCCGATGAGCAGTTCTTC
>.|.|TRBJ1-2|TRBV6-6
CASSYLGGYTF
TGTGCCAGCAGTTACCTGGGCGGCTACACCTTC
>TRBD1|.|TRBJ1-4|TRBV4-1
CASSALTGGNEKLFF
TGCGCCAGCAGCGCCCTGACAGGGGGCAATGAAAAACTGTTTTTT
>TRBD2|.|TRBJ2-2|TRBV7-3
CASRNIAGVGTGELFF
TGTGCCAGCAGGAATATAGCGGGAGTTGGTACCGGGGAGCTGTTTTTT
>TRBD1|.|TRBJ2-7|TRBV28
CASSQSGTGSHEQYF
TGTGCCAGCAGCCAGTCCGGGACAGGGTCCCACGAGCAGTACTTC
>.|once|TRBJ2-1|TRBV27
CASRSFSSYNEQFF
TGTGCCAGCAGAAGCTTTTCCTCCTACAATGAGCAGTTCTTC
>.|.|TRBJ2-1|TRBV27
CASSITSSYNEQFF
TGTGCCAGCAGTATAACTAGCTCCTACAATGAGCAGTTCTTC
>.|few|TRBJ2-7|TRBV4-1
CASSHRTDSSYEQYF
TGCGCCAGCAGCCACCGGACAGATTCCTCCTACGAGCAGTACTTC
>.|once|TRBJ2-3|TRBV27
CASSLRRLSTDTQYF
TGTGCCAGCAGTTTGCGGAGGCTGAGCACAGATACGCAGTATTTT
>TRBD2|few|TRBJ2-5|TRBV11-2
CASSLVAGETQYF
TGTGCCAGCAGCTTAGTAGCGGGAGAGACCCAGTACTTC
>.|.|TRBJ1-1|TRBV11-3
CASSHGGGGTEAFF
TGTGCCAGCAGCCACGGGGGGGGAGGCACTGAAGCTTTCTTT
>.|.|TRBJ2-1|TRBV7-8
CASRSSSYNEQFF
TGTGCCAGCAGATCCAGCTCCTACAATGAGCAGTTCTTC
>TRBD2|.|TRBJ2-7|TRBV28
CASRDSGLADYEQYF
TGTGCCAGCAGGGACAGCGGACTAGCGGACTACGAGCAGTACTTC
>TRBD1|.|TRBJ1-6|TRBV7-9
CASGQGRSPLHF
TGTGCCAGCGGACAGGGGAGATCACCCCTCCACTTT